This paragraph covers one TCR beta chain sequence. The sample originates from a study of cytomegalovirus exposure and HLA in healthy donors. CDR1 is MNHEY, CDR2 SVGAGI, per germline. This CDR3 is built from 15 residues. The V segment lost 6 bases and the J segment 12 bases; nucleotides outside the gene matches: 16. The PCR had 60 Vbeta and 13 Jbeta primers. Using immunoSEQ multiplex PCR, the repertoire was profiled, and TCRdb retains in-frame clones only, with some absent. The data contain approximately 120,000 clones, over 65% of them singletons. The chain uses TRBV6-5 and TRBJ2-1; 8 nucleotides match TRBD1. Sequenced input: PBMCs. This sequence originates from a female donor in good health and CMV-seronegative. The CDR3 reads CASSKRQGPHWGQFF. For the CDR3, the DNA is TGTGCCAGCAGCAAGAGACAGGGGCCCCATTGGGGGCAGTTCTTC.